What follows are 29 T cell receptor beta chains derived from one specimen sequenced in a study of cytomegalovirus exposure and HLA in healthy donors. PCR amplification relied on 60 Vbeta primers (plus 13 Jbeta primers). Here immunoSEQ multiplex PCR was the method, and the copy in TCRdb shows in-frame clones only, minus some. The sample lists 150,000 to 200,000 clones, approximately 80% occurring once. Sequencing used PBMCs. The receptors derive from a man aged 30 to 39 in good health and CMV-seropositive.

The V call is TRBV15, the J call TRBJ2-5, with 9 bases matching TRBD2. Per the germline V gene, CDR1 is LNHNV and CDR2 is YYDKDF (reference sequence). Unmatched junction bases numbered 11, after V lost 4 bases and J lost 5 bases. The CDR3 spans 16 residues. The CDR3 sequence: CATSNRGGGASETQYF. CDR3 nucleotides: TGTGCCACCAGCAATAGGGGCGGGGGGGCCAGTGAGACCCAGTACTTC.

This clone showed up just a few times. The V call is TRBV10-3, the J call TRBJ1-2, with TRBD1 matching over 10 bases. Germline CDR1 and CDR2: ENHRY and SYGVKD. This CDR3 is 14 amino acids long. Unmatched junction bases numbered 5, after V lost 3 bases and J lost 7 bases. CDR3 amino acids: CAISESRDRGGYTF. The CDR3 DNA reads as TGTGCCATCAGTGAATCCCGGGACAGGGGTGGCTACACCTTC.

The rearrangement joins TRBV4-1 to TRBJ2-7, with a possible D match to TRBD1 (6 bases). Trimming cost V 3 bases and J 3 bases, with 9 bases left between them. The germline CDR1 and CDR2 sequences are MGHRA and YSYEKL. CDR3 length: 13 residues. In nucleotides, the CDR3 is TGCGCCAGCAGCCAGGCAGGGGTCTACGAGCAGTACTTC. Its translation: CASSQAGVYEQYF.

The chain has TRBV7-8 and TRBJ2-6; D is ambiguous. The CDR3 covers 13 residues. CDR1 and CDR2 (germline): SGHVS, FQNEAQ. Trimming stripped 3 bases from V and 4 bases from J, with 4 bases between. CDR3 in amino acids: CASSFSGANVLTF. In DNA, the CDR3 is TGTGCCAGCAGCTTCTCCGGGGCCAACGTCCTGACTTTC.

The chain combines TRBV7-6 with TRBJ2-7, with 9 bases identical to TRBD1. V shed 5 bases, J shed 4 bases, and the junction held 6 bases outside the gene matches. Germline-derived CDR1 and CDR2 are SGHVS and FNYEAQ. The CDR3 length is 14 residues. This CDR3 reads CASSITGTGYEQYF. For the CDR3, the DNA is TGTGCCAGCAGCATTACCGGGACAGGGTACGAGCAGTACTTC.

V gene TRBV29-1 combines with J gene TRBJ2-1, with TRBD2 identical over 9 bases. Germline CDR1 SQVTM, CDR2 ANQGSEA. The CDR3 runs to 16 residues. The J segment lost 2 bases and the V segment lost 1 base, leaving 6 bases of the junction unmatched. This chain's CDR3 is CSVEGGGGGTYNEQFF. Written as DNA, the CDR3 is TGCAGCGTTGAAGGGGGCGGGGGGGGAACCTACAATGAGCAGTTCTTC.

About this clone itself: This CDR3 is also generated by other DNA sequences in the sample. The chain links TRBV4-1 to TRBJ2-7, with 7 bases lining up with TRBD2. V was clipped by 1 base and J by 3 bases; unmatched bases: 6. Germline values: CDR1 MGHRA, CDR2 YSYEKL. This CDR3 has 15 residues. CDR3 sequence reads: CASSQVGRGSYEQYF. The CDR3, as DNA: TGCGCCAGCAGCCAAGTAGGGCGGGGGAGCTACGAGCAGTACTTC.

This rearrangement joins TRBV18 to TRBJ2-7, with TRBD2 matching over 10 bases. CDR1 is KGHSH, CDR2 LQKENI, per germline. V gave up 6 bases and J gave up 5 bases; unmatched junction bases: 7. The CDR3 covers 14 residues. The CDR3 nucleotides read TGTGCCAGCTCTCTAGCGGGGGATTTCCACGAGCAGTACTTC. This translates into CASSLAGDFHEQYF.

The chain uses TRBV9 and TRBJ1-1; D gene unclear. Trimming took 4 bases from V and 1 from J, leaving 11 bases between them. The CDR3 length is 14 residues. Germline assignment: CDR1 SGDLS and CDR2 YYNGEE. CDR3 in amino acids: CASSSQTGNTEAFF. CDR3 DNA sequence: TGTGCCAGCAGCTCCCAGACGGGGAACACTGAAGCTTTCTTT. Based on the CDR3 plus reference TRBV9 and TRBJ1-1, the full variable domain is DSGVTQTPKHLITATGQRVTLRCSPRSGDLSVYWYQQSLDQGLQFLIQYYNGEERAKGNILERFSAQQFPDLHSELNLSSLELGDSALYFCASSSQTGNTEAFFGQGTRLTVV.

This sequence joins TRBV30 and TRBJ1-2; D uncertain. This CDR3 is built from 12 residues. Germline V gene sequence: CDR1 GTSNPN, CDR2 SVGIG (reference sequence). V was cut by 5 bases and J by 4 bases, with 11 bases left in between. This CDR3 is CAWSVGLYGYTF. CDR3 sequence (DNA): TGTGCCTGGTCCGTGGGCCTCTATGGCTACACCTTC.

This clone was counted only a few times. The chain couples TRBV5-1 to TRBJ1-1; perhaps TRBD1 as D (6 bases). V shed 4 bases and J shed 7 bases, with 14 bases lying between them. The CDR3 has 13 residues. Germline lookup yields CDR1 SGHRS and CDR2 YFSETQ. CDR3 nucleotide sequence: TGCGCCAGCAGCCCAACAGGGAAGGGTGAAGCTTTCTTT. Its protein product is CASSPTGKGEAFF. Supplemented by reference TRBV5-1 and TRBJ1-1, the full variable domain reads KAGVTQTPRYLIKTRGQQVTLSCSPISGHRSVSWYQQTPGQGLQFLFEYFSETQRNKGNFPGRFSGRQFSNSRSEMNVSTLELGDSALYLCASSPTGKGEAFFGQGTRLTVV.

The chain carries TRBV19 and TRBJ2-3; TRBD1 aligns across 8 bases. Per the germline V gene, CDR1 is LNHDA and CDR2 is SQIVND (reference sequence). Trimming cost V 6 bases and J 1 base; bases outside gene matches: 6. The CDR3 contains 15 residues. The CDR3 loop reads CASSPDRARTDTQYF. In DNA form, the CDR3 reads TGTGCCAGTAGCCCGGACAGGGCCCGCACAGATACGCAGTATTTT. The whole variable domain, remainder taken from reference TRBV19 and TRBJ2-3, is DGGITQSPKYLFRKEGQNVTLSCEQNLNHDAMYWYRQDPGQGLRLIYYSQIVNDFQKGDIAEGYSVSREKKESFPLTVTSAQKNPTAFYLCASSPDRARTDTQYFGPGTRLTVL.

The V and J genes are TRBV7-9 and TRBJ1-5; 9 bases line up with TRBD1. The CDR3 is 17 amino acids. Trimming cost V 4 bases and J 0 bases; bases outside gene matches: 7. In germline, CDR1 is SEHNR, CDR2 FQNEAQ (reference sequence). The CDR3 region is CASSSTGGWDSNQPQHF. CDR3 bases: TGTGCCAGCAGCTCTACAGGGGGCTGGGATAGCAATCAGCCCCAGCATTTT.

V is TRBV11-3 and J is TRBJ2-3, with unresolved D. The germline V gene encodes CDR1 SGHNT and CDR2 YENEEA. Trimming removed 4 bases at V and 1 base at J, with 9 bases between. CDR3 length: 14 amino acids. The CDR3 reads CASSYGARTDTQYF. CDR3 bases: TGTGCCAGCAGCTATGGAGCGCGCACAGATACGCAGTATTTT.

CDR3 region: CASSPWGTGGVNNQPQHF. CDR3 nucleotide sequence: TGTGCCAGCAGCCCTTGGGGCACAGGGGGCGTCAACAATCAGCCCCAGCATTTT. The V gene is TRBV4-2, the J gene TRBJ1-5; 9 bases line up with TRBD1. Per the germline V gene, CDR1 is LGHNA and CDR2 is YNFKEQ. There are 18 residues in the CDR3. V dropped 4 bases and J dropped 3; count of bases not matched to a gene: 13.

This clone came up a few times. The J gene is TRBJ2-7, the V gene TRBV7-2; perhaps TRBD1 as D (5 bases). The V gene lost 3 bases and the J gene lost 7 bases, with 13 bases spanning the gap. The CDR3 length is 13 residues. Germline lookup yields CDR1 SGHTA and CDR2 FQGNSA. Here the CDR3 reads CASSFQGMGEQYF. The CDR3 DNA follows: TGTGCCAGCAGCTTCCAGGGCATGGGGGAGCAGTACTTC. The full variable domain, with the rest looked up from reference TRBV7-2 and TRBJ2-7, is GAGVSQSPSNKVTEKGKDVELRCDPISGHTALYWYRQSLGQGLEFLIYFQGNSAPDKSGLPSDRFSAERTGGSVSTLTIQRTQQEDSAVYLCASSFQGMGEQYFGPGTRLTVT.

This chain links TRBV7-2 with TRBJ2-2; 10 bases match TRBD2. Trimming at V came to 3 bases and at J to 6 bases, leaving 4 bases not matched to a gene. The germline V gene has CDR1 SGHTA and CDR2 FQGNSA. The CDR3 has 15 amino acids. The CDR3 protein is CASSFKRGGPGELFF. CDR3 nucleotides: TGTGCCAGCAGCTTTAAGCGGGGGGGCCCCGGGGAGCTGTTTTTT.

V gene TRBV19 combines with J gene TRBJ2-7; D is unclear. Per the germline V gene, CDR1 is LNHDA and CDR2 is SQIVND (reference sequence). The CDR3 runs 17 residues. Trimming shortened V by 3 bases and J by 3 bases, and 21 bases separated the two germline ends. The CDR3 protein is CASSMMDYGDALYEQYF. The CDR3 DNA follows: TGTGCCAGTAGTATGATGGATTACGGAGACGCCCTCTACGAGCAGTACTTC.

This chain uses TRBV28 with TRBJ2-7; 7 bases are shared with TRBD2. V shed 8 bases, J shed 10 bases, and the junction held 11 bases outside the gene matches. CDR1 is MDHEN, CDR2 SYDVKM, per germline. The CDR3 runs 12 residues. CDR3 coding DNA: TGTGCCAGCTCCTCTGAAGCGGGGCGACAGTACTTC. Translated, it gives CASSSEAGRQYF.

The chain uses TRBV11-2 and TRBJ2-7; 7 bases match TRBD2. Germline V lookup: CDR1 SGHAT, CDR2 FQNNGV. This CDR3 is built from 14 residues. Trimming cost V 2 bases and J 4 bases; bases outside gene matches: 5. CDR3 nucleotides: TGTGCCAGCAGCTTATGGGGGGAGGGTTACGAGCAGTACTTC. As protein: CASSLWGEGYEQYF.

The chain uses TRBV7-7 and TRBJ2-3; TRBD2 agrees at 12 bases. Per germline, CDR1 SSHAT and CDR2 FNYEAQ (reference sequence). This CDR3 spans 15 amino acids. The J segment lost 5 bases and the V segment lost 5 bases, leaving 5 bases of the junction unmatched. The CDR3 sequence is CASSPSGGVGDTQYF. The CDR3 DNA reads TGTGCCAGCAGCCCTAGCGGGGGGGTTGGAGATACGCAGTATTTT.

CDR3 protein: CASGGGTGVQETQYF. In DNA form, the CDR3 reads TGCGCCAGCGGGGGCGGGACAGGAGTTCAAGAGACCCAGTACTTC. The J gene is TRBJ2-5, the V gene TRBV10-2; 8 bases are shared with TRBD1. This CDR3 contains 15 residues. Germline-derived CDR1 and CDR2 are WSHSY and SAAADI. Trimming removed 8 bases from V and 2 bases from J; junction bases left unmatched: 10.

This rearrangement joins TRBV27 to TRBJ1-5; 7 nucleotides align to TRBD1. The CDR3 consists of 14 residues. The germline V gene encodes CDR1 MNHEY and CDR2 SMNVEV (reference sequence). The trim removed 5 bases at V and 0 bases at J, leaving 1 base unmatched. The CDR3 DNA reads as TGTGCCAGCAGTCGACAGGGTAGCAATCAGCCCCAGCATTTT. This codes for CASSRQGSNQPQHF.

The table lists this clone with a count of one. The chain combines TRBV19 with TRBJ2-3; 16 bases agree with TRBD2. V trimming: 5 bases; J trimming: 2 bases; junction bases outside the gene matches: 7. The CDR3 is 18 amino acids. Germline CDR1 reads LNHDA; CDR2 reads SQIVND (reference sequence). CDR3 loop: CASSQGTSGGGLTDTQYF. CDR3 nucleotides: TGTGCCAGTAGTCAGGGGACTAGCGGGGGGGGTCTCACAGATACGCAGTATTTT.

DNA of the CDR3: TGTGCCAGCAGCTTAAGTTCGGACAGAAGGTCGGATGAGCAGTTCTTC. Its protein is CASSLSSDRRSDEQFF. V and J are TRBV7-3 and TRBJ2-1, with D possibly being TRBD1 (6 bases). V was clipped by 1 base and J by 8 bases, with 18 bases between them. The CDR3 has 16 residues. CDR1 and CDR2 from the germline V gene are SGHTA and FQGTGA.

The chain has TRBV5-5 and TRBJ1-6; TRBD1 might be the D (5 bases). Deletions cut 5 bases from V and 4 bases from J, with 16 bases between. The CDR3 totals 16 residues. CDR1 is SGHKS, CDR2 YYEKEE, per germline (reference sequence). This CDR3 reads CASREGPGVYNSPLHF. The DNA for the CDR3 is TGTGCCAGCAGAGAGGGGCCGGGGGTTTATAATTCACCCCTCCACTTT.

V usage is TRBV6-6 and J usage is TRBJ1-4; tentative D call: TRBD1 (5 bases). The V gene's germline CDR1 is MNHNY and CDR2 SVGAGI (reference sequence). This CDR3 is 14 amino acids long. V was pared by 6 bases and J by 8 bases, with 16 bases between. In nucleotides, the CDR3 is TGTGCCAGCAGGAAAGGAGGGGTTTGGGAAAAACTGTTTTTT. It is translated as CASRKGGVWEKLFF.

The chain couples TRBV7-9 to TRBJ2-2; D is possibly TRBD1 (6 bases). V was cut by 5 bases and J by 4 bases, with 17 bases left in between. Germline lookup yields CDR1 SEHNR and CDR2 FQNEAQ (reference sequence). The CDR3 sequence is 16 residues long. The CDR3: CASSHYRAPGTGELFF. The CDR3 nucleotides are TGTGCCAGCAGCCACTACAGGGCCCCGGGCACCGGGGAGCTGTTTTTT. Drawing the rest from reference TRBV7-9 and TRBJ2-2, the complete variable domain is DTGVSQNPRHKITKRGQNVTFRCDPISEHNRLYWYRQTLGQGPEFLTYFQNEAQLEKSRLLSDRFSAERPKGSFSTLEIQRTEQGDSAMYLCASSHYRAPGTGELFFGEGSRLTVL.

This clone was found once. This chain connects TRBV5-6 to TRBJ1-6; TRBD1 matches 10 bases. Germline assignment: CDR1 SGHDT and CDR2 YYEEEE. The J segment lost 9 bases and the V segment lost 4 bases, leaving 1 base of the junction unmatched. This CDR3 contains 13 residues. CDR3 nucleotides: TGTGCCAGCAGCAGGGACAGGGGTTCACCCCTCCACTTT. Protein: CASSRDRGSPLHF.